These T cell receptor beta chains were read from a single sample in a study of cytomegalovirus exposure and HLA in healthy donors. Data came from immunoSEQ multiplex PCR; TCRdb stores just in-frame clones and leaves some out. The sample holds more than 45,000 clones; approximately 68% are singletons and the top ten take roughly 6.5%. Sequencing input: PBMCs. The source of these receptors is a man aged 25-40 years in good health and CMV-seronegative. The CDR3 runs from the conserved cysteine through the conserved F or W. D genes are given only for firm matches. Rows give clone size only sometimes, using once, few, many, or a class for an expanded clone.

>NA|NA|TRBJ1-6|TRBV6-1
CASTAGPYNSPLHF
TGTGCCAGCACCGCAGGTCCCTATAATTCACCCCTCCACTTT
>few|NA|TRBJ1-2|TRBV6-5
CASSSTGNYGYTF
TGTGCCAGCAGTTCGACAGGCAACTATGGCTACACCTTC
>NA|TRBD2|TRBJ2-1|TRBV29-1
CSGASGINEQFF
TGCAGCGGAGCTAGCGGGATTAATGAGCAGTTCTTC
>few|NA|TRBJ2-3|TRBV5-6
CASSLGRGRTDTQYF
TGTGCCAGCAGCTTGGGGAGGGGAAGGACAGATACGCAGTATTTT
>NA|TRBD1|TRBJ1-1|TRBV19
CASSIGTGANTEAFF
TGTGCCAGTAGTATCGGGACAGGGGCGAACACTGAAGCTTTCTTT
>NA|NA|TRBJ2-5|TRBV30
CAWTHQETQYF
TGTGCCTGGACTCACCAGGAGACCCAGTACTTC
>NA|NA|TRBJ2-1|TRBV30
CAWSRDWTSSYNEQFF
TGTGCCTGGAGTCGGGACTGGACGAGCTCCTACAATGAGCAGTTCTTC
>once|NA|TRBJ2-5|TRBV7-9
CASGFLGNQETQYF
TGTGCCAGCGGATTCCTCGGGAACCAAGAGACCCAGTACTTC
>NA|NA|TRBJ2-7|TRBV21-1
CASSILAGFYEQYF
TGTGCCAGCAGTATACTAGCGGGGTTCTACGAGCAGTACTTC
>few|TRBD1|TRBJ2-5|TRBV7-6
CASSLRPPGTGVVGSTTTQYF
TGTGCCAGCAGCTTAAGACCTCCCGGGACAGGGGTCGTCGGGAGCACCACGACCCAGTACTTC
>NA|NA|TRBJ2-5|TRBV5-1
CASSLSAGKETQYF
TGCGCCAGCAGCTTGTCGGCGGGCAAAGAGACCCAGTACTTC
>NA|NA|TRBJ2-3|TRBV21-1
CASSKGIRREVDPDTQYF
TGTGCCAGCAGCAAAGGTATAAGGCGGGAGGTCGATCCAGATACGCAGTATTTT
>few|TRBD1|TRBJ2-4|TRBV27
CASRTGGWVNIQYF
TGTGCCAGCAGAACAGGGGGCTGGGTGAACATTCAGTACTTC
>NA|NA|TRBJ2-7|TRBV27
CASSPGVFYEQYF
TGTGCCAGCAGCCCAGGGGTGTTCTACGAGCAGTACTTC
>NA|TRBD1|TRBJ2-7|TRBV11-1
CASSLATGQGFEQYF
TGTGCCAGCAGCTTAGCGACGGGACAGGGGTTCGAGCAGTACTTC
>NA|TRBD1|TRBJ1-1|TRBV4-1
CASSQLSGTGNTEAFF
TGCGCCAGCAGCCAGCTCTCAGGGACAGGCAACACTGAAGCTTTCTTT
>few|NA|TRBJ2-3|TRBV6-1
CASSERTSPSTDTQYF
TGTGCCAGCAGTGAACGTACTAGCCCTAGCACAGATACGCAGTATTTT
>NA|TRBD2|TRBJ2-3|TRBV7-2
CASSVGLAGGENTQYF
TGTGCCAGCAGCGTGGGACTAGCGGGAGGGGAAAATACGCAGTATTTT
>NA|NA|TRBJ1-1|TRBV30
CAWNFGGNTEAFF
TGTGCCTGGAACTTTGGAGGGAACACTGAAGCTTTCTTT
>few|NA|TRBJ2-3|TRBV6-5
CASRPTGLHTQYF
TGTGCCAGCAGGCCTACAGGGTTACATACGCAGTATTTT
>NA|TRBD1|TRBJ1-1|TRBV5-1
CASSLSTGRGTEAFF
TGCGCCAGCAGCCTATCGACAGGGAGAGGGACTGAAGCTTTCTTT
>NA|NA|TRBJ2-3|TRBV4-2
CASSPGLSADTQYF
TGTGCCAGCAGTCCGGGACTCAGCGCAGATACGCAGTATTTT
>NA|NA|TRBJ2-1|TRBV10-1
CASSEGTGIGYNEQFF
TGCGCCAGCAGTGAGGGAACAGGGATCGGGTACAATGAGCAGTTCTTC
>NA|NA|TRBJ2-7|TRBV5-1
CASSLGDKNYEQYF
TGCGCCAGCAGCTTGGGGGACAAGAACTACGAGCAGTACTTC
>NA|NA|TRBJ2-3|TRBV27
CATQPGQSKSTQYF
TGTGCCACCCAGCCAGGGCAGTCCAAGAGTACGCAGTATTTT
>NA|NA|TRBJ1-2|TRBV5-4
CASSLNTGKDYGYTF
TGTGCCAGCAGCTTAAATACAGGGAAGGACTATGGCTACACCTTC
>few|NA|TRBJ2-5|TRBV13
CASSSLQSTWETQYF
TGTGCCAGCAGCTCCCTTCAAAGCACCTGGGAGACCCAGTACTTC
>NA|TRBD2|TRBJ2-1|TRBV2
CASSGLAVPTNEQFF
TGTGCCAGCAGTGGGCTAGCGGTCCCGACGAATGAGCAGTTCTTC
>once|TRBD1|TRBJ2-3|TRBV5-3
CARSFPTGRADTQYF
TGTGCCAGAAGCTTTCCGACAGGGCGGGCAGATACGCAGTATTTT
>NA|NA|TRBJ1-4|TRBV18
CASSPFRNLNEKLFF
TGTGCCAGCTCACCATTTCGAAACCTAAATGAAAAACTGTTTTTT
>NA|TRBD2|TRBJ2-7|TRBV18
CASSSPGLAGYEQYF
TGTGCCAGCTCGTCTCCCGGACTAGCTGGATACGAGCAGTACTTC
>NA|TRBD2|TRBJ2-3|TRBV2
CASALAGGFADTQYF
TGTGCCAGCGCTTTGGCGGGAGGGTTTGCAGATACGCAGTATTTT
>few|TRBD2|TRBJ2-5|TRBV7-9
CASSSGLAGGETQYF
TGTGCCAGCAGCTCGGGACTAGCGGGAGGAGAGACCCAGTACTTC
>NA|NA|TRBJ2-5|TRBV30
CAWSLQETQYF
TGTGCCTGGAGTTTACAAGAGACCCAGTACTTC
>NA|NA|TRBJ2-7|TRBV21-1
CASSKPGLTFSEQYF
TGTGCCAGCAGCAAACCGGGGTTAACTTTCTCCGAGCAGTACTTC
>NA|NA|TRBJ1-4|TRBV6-1
CASSEEDGGNEKLFF
TGTGCCAGCAGTGAGGAGGACGGGGGTAATGAAAAACTGTTTTTT
>once|NA|TRBJ2-7|TRBV27
CASQPGQASYEQYF
TGTGCCAGTCAGCCTGGGCAGGCCTCCTACGAGCAGTACTTC
>NA|TRBD2|TRBJ2-1|TRBV5-1
CASSTPKTSGSFNEQFF
TGCGCCAGCAGCACCCCGAAAACTAGCGGGAGTTTCAATGAGCAGTTCTTC
>few|NA|TRBJ2-7|TRBV29-1
CSVVHGLYEQYF
TGCAGCGTTGTCCACGGGTTATACGAGCAGTACTTC
>NA|NA|TRBJ2-3|TRBV4-2
CASSQDRLVGTDTQYF
TGTGCCAGCAGCCAAGATCGGCTAGTTGGCACAGATACGCAGTATTTT